This TCR beta chain was recovered during a study of vaccination effects on CD4 cells after COVID-19 (dated by TCRdb to about 2022). Turning to the overall study: Each participant received two doses of an mRNA SARS-CoV-2 vaccine, either BNT162b2 or mRNA-1273. SARS-CoV-2 spike-specific CD4+ TCR repertoires were compared before and after mRNA vaccination in COVID-19 convalescent patients and in infection-naive vaccine recipients. The full study included roughly 11 COVID-19 convalescent patients and several SARS-CoV-2-naive healthy vaccine recipients. In the study, cultures from other donors were sequenced using the Oncomine TCR Beta short-read assay on an Illumina iSeq 100.

In the ViraFEST assay, PBMC were stimulated with viral peptide pools, and TCR sequencing was then used to find antigen-specific CD4+ T cell clonotypes based on their expansion. After 10 days of culture, CD4+ T cells were isolated with the EasySep CD4+ T cell isolation kit. Negative nucleocapsid antibody results before and after vaccination confirmed that the healthy vaccine recipients had no prior SARS-CoV-2 infection. Approximately 2 million PBMC per well were cultured with approximately 10 ug/ml peptides in IMDM containing about 5% human AB serum, about 9.7 IU/ml IL-2 and gentamicin. On days 3 and 7, half of the culture medium was replaced with fresh IL-2-containing medium. Each peptide stimulation condition was cultured in triplicate wells unless otherwise noted. Using Ficoll-Paque Plus gradient centrifugation, PBMC were separated from whole blood and then either used fresh or cryopreserved at -140C. The overlapping peptide pools covered the spike proteins of SARS-CoV-2 as well as those of the common cold coronaviruses HCoV-NL63, HCoV-OC43 and HCoV-229E. Genomic DNA was extracted from cultured CD4+ T cells with the QIAamp micro DNA kit.

Libraries were constructed by the immunoSEQ multiplex PCR assay. TCR beta CDR3 sequencing was performed on DNA from the cultured, isolated CD4+ T cells. The authors processed their data as follows. Non-productive TCR sequences were removed, reads were trimmed to the CDR3 region, and CDR3s of at least 7 amino acids were retained. The MANAFEST web app was used to identify antigen-specific clonotypes by comparing expansion in peptide wells with expansion in reference cultures. To be called positive, a clone needed expansion at FDR<0.05 compared with the reference and with all other wells, an odds ratio greater than 5, and a frequency greater than 0.1% in two replicate wells. A clonotype was defined as cross-reactive if the clonotype was significantly expanded both in SARS-CoV-2 spike wells and in at least one common cold coronavirus spike condition. Using the stringdist R package, CDR3 similarity was measured by Levenshtein distance, and unrooted trees were constructed with ape in R 3.6.1. TCRdb provides this immuneACCESS table in a form limited to in-frame rearrangements. Some clones are lacking; in checked studies, under half of them reflect an unresolved V gene, and why the rest are absent is not known. The V and J calls and clone size are taken from that table; D and trimming were inferred from the DNA. The sample table lists tens of thousands of clones, 78% of them with a count of one. About 10% of the sample belongs to the ten largest clones.

Paper-wide results and their limitations: The study was limited by a small number of convalescent patients and lacked early post-infection timepoints. In healthy vaccine recipients, vaccine-induced clones were almost all SARS-CoV-2 mono-reactive, with only 1 of 255 cross-reactive with common cold coronaviruses. Clones induced by infection and clones induced by vaccination both contracted markedly at late timepoints after vaccination, which fits with T cell responses waning over time.

CDR1 MDHEN and CDR2 SYDVKM were looked up in the germline V gene. Cut back by 2 bases and 6 bases, the V and J ends lie 7 bases apart. The CDR3 starts with the cysteine, ends with the phenylalanine, and has 13 residues. Only the CDR3 DNA stays, 39 bases, in frame from base 1. Comments on this clone: What this receptor recognizes is not known. No much larger clone is present one base from it, and per-base qualities are unavailable.

Source: CD4+ T cells from PBMCs cultured with SARS-CoV-2 spike peptides, taken before COVID-19 vaccination. The sample's cell subset or site, from its label and the paper: SARS-CoV-2 spike overlapping peptide pool stimulation. This TCR was recovered from a human donor who received a COVID-19 vaccine. The chain couples TRBV28 to TRBJ2-2; the D gene cannot be resolved reliably. The CDR3 protein sequence reads: CASSLPAPGELFF. In nucleotide form, the sequence is TGTGCCAGCAGTTTACCCGCTCCCGGGGAGCTGTTTTTT.